The next 4 T cell receptor beta chains were all read from a single sample in a study of T cell repertoires in cytomegalovirus infection. Each CDR3 protein is one row after TCRdb ran MiXCR on the reads. This sample has around 94,000 distinct CDR3 sequences, with more than 15% found just once. Specimen: PBMCs. The receptors derive from a human donor in good health (CMV status not recorded). Some clones in this sample may be carry-over from other donors' samples.

Details on this clonotype: A much more abundant neighbour one base away suggests this may be a read error. This rearrangement joins TRBV10-3 to TRBJ2-7; TRBD2 might be the D (6 bases). CDR1 is ENHRY and CDR2 is SYGVKD in the germline V gene. V was cut by 11 bases and J by 0 bases, with 17 bases left in between. CDR3 size: 14 residues. The DNA of the CDR3 is TGTGCCTCAGGATTGGGGGGAACCTCCTACGAGCAGTACTTC. It yields the protein CASGLGGTSYEQYF.

This clonotype has at least ten counts. This chain joins TRBV4-1 and TRBJ1-2; tentatively, D is TRBD1 (5 bases). Germline CDR1 and CDR2: MGHRA and YSYEKL. This CDR3 is built from 17 residues. V lost 4 bases to trimming and J lost 4 bases, with 22 bases between them. The CDR3 here is CASSPGGRERRGYGYTF. Here the CDR3 DNA reads TGCGCCAGCAGCCCCGGAGGCAGGGAGCGTCGGGGCTATGGCTACACCTTC.

This clonotype was recorded a few times. The chain employs TRBV2 and TRBJ2-7; unclear D gene. The germline CDR1 and CDR2 sequences are SNHLY and FYNNEI. This CDR3 has 11 residues. Trimming took 7 bases from V and 0 from J, leaving 4 bases between them. The CDR3 nucleotides are TGTGCCAGCAAAAGCTCCTACGAGCAGTACTTC. Encoded protein: CASKSSYEQYF.

A single count supports this clonotype. Germline is not matched at one junction end, which may reflect a read error. The V gene is TRBV27, the J gene TRBJ1-4, with D tentatively TRBD1 (5 bases). Germline values: CDR1 MNHEY, CDR2 SMNVEV (reference sequence). The CDR3 loop spans 17 amino acids. The CDR3 nucleotides read TGTACCAGCACCCACATTGGGGGTTGGGCCCGGGGGGAAAAACTGTTTTTT. The encoded protein is CTSTHIGGWARGEKLFF.